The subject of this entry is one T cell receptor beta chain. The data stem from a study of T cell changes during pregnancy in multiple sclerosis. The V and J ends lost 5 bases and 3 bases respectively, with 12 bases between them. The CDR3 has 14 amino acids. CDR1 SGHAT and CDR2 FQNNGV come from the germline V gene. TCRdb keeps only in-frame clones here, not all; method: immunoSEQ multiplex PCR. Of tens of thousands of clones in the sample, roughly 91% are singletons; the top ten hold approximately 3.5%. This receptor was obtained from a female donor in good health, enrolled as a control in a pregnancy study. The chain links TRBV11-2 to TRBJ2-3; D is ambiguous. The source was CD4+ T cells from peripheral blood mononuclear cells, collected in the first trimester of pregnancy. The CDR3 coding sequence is TGTGCCAGCAGCCAGGAAGGATTAACAGATACGCAGTATTTT. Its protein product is CASSQEGLTDTQYF.